Sequencing of this T cell receptor (beta chain) was carried out in a study of shared clonotypes between healthy human individuals. Study-level results: Among a few donors, roughly 5.5% of naive CD4 clonotypes were found in common.

This clone was recorded only once. What it binds is unknown. Generated by immunoSEQ multiplex PCR, the TCRdb table keeps only in-frame clones and is missing some. The sample has about 980,000 clones, approximately 80% seen once. V shed 0 bases, J shed 9 bases, and the junction held 7 bases outside the gene matches. Germline-derived CDR1 and CDR2 are KGHSH and LQKENI. This CDR3 spans 14 amino acids. This sequence joins TRBV18 and TRBJ2-7; 8 bases are a match to TRBD2. This TCR came from a man aged 18 to 29 in good health. The sample comprised memory CD4+ T cells sorted from blood. This sample's subset: CD45RA-negative fraction. The CDR3 sequence is CASSPPSGEIRQYF. CDR3 sequence (DNA): TGTGCCAGCTCACCACCTAGCGGGGAAATCAGGCAGTACTTC.